This T cell receptor beta chain was sequenced during a study of glioma-infiltrating T cells after dendritic cell vaccination. Time point indicated: after dendritic cell vaccination, including at tumor progression/relapse. The primer mix had 60 V beta and 13 J beta primers. TCRdb's table, derived via immunoSEQ multiplex PCR, lists solely in-frame clones and lacks some. The sample has 100,000 or so clones, around 90% seen once. Study-level points and caveats: Only a small number of patients had complete blood and tumor samples.

The CDR3 has 18 amino acids. Germline CDR1 reads SGHVS; CDR2 reads FQNEAQ. Trimming removed 1 base from V and 7 bases from J, with 25 bases in between. As to this clone: Its cognate antigen is unknown.

The source of this sequence is a human donor with glioblastoma. Sequences were derived from blood, sampled after dendritic cell vaccination. This sequence joins TRBV7-8 and TRBJ1-2; D is uncertain. CDR3 sequence: CASSLVVPQAGDFTGYTF. In nucleotides, the CDR3 is TGTGCCAGCAGCTTAGTGGTCCCTCAAGCGGGAGACTTTACTGGCTACACCTTC.